This T cell receptor beta chain is from a study of cytomegalovirus exposure and HLA in healthy donors. Study as a whole: Earlier sequencing of 200 million or so T cells yielded fewer than 140 million unique TCR beta sequences.

CDR1 is MNHEY and CDR2 is SVGAGI in the germline V gene. The CDR3 covers 15 residues. The V and J ends lost 2 bases and 2 bases, in that order; junction bases with no gene match: 4. The PCR made use of 60 Vbeta and 13 Jbeta primers. The table came from immunoSEQ multiplex PCR; TCRdb's copy has only in-frame clones and leaves some out. Among 140,000 or so clones listed, approximately 74% were seen once. The sample comprised PBMCs. The TCR comes from a man aged 18-30 years in good health and CMV-seropositive. The genes are TRBV6-5 and TRBJ2-3; TRBD2 matches at 7 bases. The DNA for the CDR3 is TGTGCCAGCAGTTACAGTCGGGGGGACACAGATACGCAGTATTTT. Its translation is CASSYSRGDTDTQYF.